This T cell receptor beta chain was documented in a study of OX40 agonist ivuxolimab in advanced cancers. Germline V CDR1 and CDR2: MDHEN, SYDVKM. This CDR3 contains 12 residues. Trimming cost V 5 bases and J 14 bases, with 13 bases left between them. Patients were excluded for autoimmune disease history or systemic immunosuppression. Clones were sequenced by immunoSEQ multiplex PCR, and TCRdb holds only the in-frame ones, with some missing. The repertoire consists of over 55,000 clones, with 75% to 90% occurring once and the leading ten covering less than 14%. J is TRBJ1-6 and V is TRBV28; no reliable D call. The source of this sequence is an adult with an advanced solid tumor such as melanoma, head and neck, liver or kidney cancer. Material: CD4+ or CD8+ T cells sorted from blood, obtained in a trial of the OX40 agonist ivuxolimab. The CDR3 sequence is CASSPLGTALHF. CDR3 in DNA: TGTGCCAGCAGTCCGTTGGGCACAGCCCTCCACTTT.